This TCR beta chain came from a study of technical replicates of blood from a few donors. Assay: immunoSEQ multiplex PCR; the TCRdb copy retains only in-frame clones and omits some. The data show around 76,000 clones, 98% seen once. This clone was seen once. In germline, CDR1 is SGHTA, CDR2 FQGNSA. V shed 3 bases and J 6 bases; nucleotides not matched to a gene: 8. This CDR3 is built from 15 residues. The chain joins TRBV7-2 to TRBJ2-3, with TRBD2 matching 8 bases. The sample comprised T cells isolated from PBMCs. The sequence was obtained from a human donor in good health. The CDR3 region is CASSFSSGMSDTQYF. CDR3 sequence (DNA): TGTGCCAGCAGCTTTAGTAGCGGGATGAGTGATACGCAGTATTTT.